This passage covers 9 T cell receptor beta chains from one sample sequenced in a study of T cells after yellow fever vaccination. TCRdb re-derived calls from the 5' RACE reads in MiXCR, one entry per CDR3 protein. Among about 310,000 distinct CDR3 sequences listed, 3% to 4.5% were seen once. The sequenced sample was PBMCs, obtained on the day of the yellow fever booster vaccination. The receptors originated from a man aged 18 to 30 who received the YFV17D yellow fever vaccine.

With respect to this clonotype: One end of the junction does not line up with germline, which may come from a read error. The chain employs TRBV28 and TRBJ1-3; 9 bases are a match to TRBD1. The CDR3 runs 14 residues. The germline V gene encodes CDR1 MDHEN and CDR2 SYDVKM. DNA for the CDR3: TGTGCCAGCAATTTACAGGGGGCCGGAAACACCATATATTTT. Protein sequence: CASNLQGAGNTIYF.

This clonotype was observed a handful of times. The V gene is TRBV4-3, the J gene TRBJ2-5; tentatively, D is TRBD2 (5 bases). Germline assignment: CDR1 LGHNA and CDR2 YSLEER. V was pared by 0 bases and J by 5 bases, with 19 bases between. The CDR3 spans 17 residues. CDR3 sequence: CASSQDSKGTRFETQYF. The DNA of the CDR3 is TGCGCCAGCAGCCAAGATTCAAAGGGAACTAGATTTGAGACCCAGTACTTC.

This clonotype was detected many times. This rearrangement joins TRBV19 to TRBJ1-5; D remains unclear. The CDR3 has 15 amino acids. Trimming took 9 bases from V and 1 from J, leaving 16 bases between them. Germline V gene data show CDR1 as LNHDA and CDR2 as SQIVND (reference sequence). CDR3 coding DNA: TGTGCCAGCTCCCTGCTGGTGGGAAGCAATCAGCCCCAGCATTTT. Translated, it gives CASSLLVGSNQPQHF.

The CDR3 spells CASSLHSTGPNYGYTF. The CDR3 DNA sequence: TGTGCCAGCAGCCTTCACTCGACAGGGCCCAACTATGGCTACACCTTC. V is TRBV5-5 and J is TRBJ1-2; 7 bases align to TRBD1. This CDR3 region has 16 residues. The V and J ends lost 4 bases and 2 bases, in that order; junction bases with no gene match: 11. Germline CDR1 is SGHKS and CDR2 is YYEKEE (reference sequence).

This chain links TRBV12-3 or TRBV12-4 with TRBJ2-7; D possibly corresponds to TRBD1 (5 bases). Deletions cut 1 base from V and 5 bases from J, with 12 bases between. The CDR3 contains 14 residues. CDR3 coding DNA: TGTGCCAGCAGTTTAGGCAGGGTCGTCGACGAGCAGTACTTC. Its translation is CASSLGRVVDEQYF.

V usage is TRBV30 and J usage is TRBJ2-2; 7 nucleotides line up with TRBD1. Germline V gene sequence: CDR1 GTSNPN, CDR2 SVGIG (reference sequence). This CDR3 is built from 14 residues. Trimming took 6 bases from V and 9 from J; bases not matched to a gene: 13. The CDR3 loop reads CACKGAPSDRELFF. The CDR3 DNA sequence: TGTGCCTGCAAGGGGGCACCGTCGGACCGGGAGCTGTTTTTT.

This clonotype was found a few times. The chain links TRBV6-5 to TRBJ2-7; 8 bases agree with TRBD2. Germline-derived CDR1 and CDR2 are MNHEY and SVGAGI. Trimming took 4 bases from V and 5 from J; bases not matched to a gene: 7. This CDR3 contains 14 residues. Here the CDR3 reads CASSSSGGLDEQYF. DNA for the CDR3: TGTGCCAGCAGTTCCTCGGGGGGGCTCGACGAGCAGTACTTC.

The table lists this clonotype with a few counts. The chain joins TRBV4-2 to TRBJ1-3; no reliable D call. The CDR3 totals 15 residues. Deletions cut 4 bases from V and 1 base from J, with 11 bases between. Germline V gene sequence: CDR1 LGHNA, CDR2 YNFKEQ. As DNA, the CDR3 is TGTGCCAGCAGCCCAGAAGGAAGATCTGGAAACACCATATATTTT. Its protein product is CASSPEGRSGNTIYF.

This clonotype was picked up a small number of times. V usage is TRBV9 and J usage is TRBJ2-6, with TRBD2 identical over 9 bases. The CDR3 contains 18 residues. The germline V gene encodes CDR1 SGDLS and CDR2 YYNGEE. V shed 0 bases, J shed 0 bases, and the junction held 4 bases outside the gene matches. The CDR3 region has the DNA TGTGCCAGCAGCGTAGCAGTAGCGGGGGCCTCTGGGGCCAACGTCCTGACTTTC. This gives the protein CASSVAVAGASGANVLTF.